This TCR beta chain was identified in a study of cytomegalovirus exposure and HLA in healthy donors. The PCR employed 60 Vbeta primers together with 13 Jbeta primers. TCRdb keeps only in-frame clones here, not all; method: immunoSEQ multiplex PCR. In total, the table holds under 60,000 clones. Per the germline V gene, CDR1 is SGHAT and CDR2 is FQNNGV. There are 13 residues in the CDR3. The V segment lost 3 bases and the J segment 3 bases; nucleotides outside the gene matches: 1. The TCR sequence derives from a woman aged 25 to 39 in good health and CMV-seropositive. Sequencing used PBMCs. The V and J genes are TRBV11-2 and TRBJ2-7, with TRBD1 matching 8 bases. The CDR3 here is CASSFGQGYEQYF. The CDR3 nucleotides read TGTGCCAGCAGCTTCGGACAGGGCTACGAGCAGTACTTC.